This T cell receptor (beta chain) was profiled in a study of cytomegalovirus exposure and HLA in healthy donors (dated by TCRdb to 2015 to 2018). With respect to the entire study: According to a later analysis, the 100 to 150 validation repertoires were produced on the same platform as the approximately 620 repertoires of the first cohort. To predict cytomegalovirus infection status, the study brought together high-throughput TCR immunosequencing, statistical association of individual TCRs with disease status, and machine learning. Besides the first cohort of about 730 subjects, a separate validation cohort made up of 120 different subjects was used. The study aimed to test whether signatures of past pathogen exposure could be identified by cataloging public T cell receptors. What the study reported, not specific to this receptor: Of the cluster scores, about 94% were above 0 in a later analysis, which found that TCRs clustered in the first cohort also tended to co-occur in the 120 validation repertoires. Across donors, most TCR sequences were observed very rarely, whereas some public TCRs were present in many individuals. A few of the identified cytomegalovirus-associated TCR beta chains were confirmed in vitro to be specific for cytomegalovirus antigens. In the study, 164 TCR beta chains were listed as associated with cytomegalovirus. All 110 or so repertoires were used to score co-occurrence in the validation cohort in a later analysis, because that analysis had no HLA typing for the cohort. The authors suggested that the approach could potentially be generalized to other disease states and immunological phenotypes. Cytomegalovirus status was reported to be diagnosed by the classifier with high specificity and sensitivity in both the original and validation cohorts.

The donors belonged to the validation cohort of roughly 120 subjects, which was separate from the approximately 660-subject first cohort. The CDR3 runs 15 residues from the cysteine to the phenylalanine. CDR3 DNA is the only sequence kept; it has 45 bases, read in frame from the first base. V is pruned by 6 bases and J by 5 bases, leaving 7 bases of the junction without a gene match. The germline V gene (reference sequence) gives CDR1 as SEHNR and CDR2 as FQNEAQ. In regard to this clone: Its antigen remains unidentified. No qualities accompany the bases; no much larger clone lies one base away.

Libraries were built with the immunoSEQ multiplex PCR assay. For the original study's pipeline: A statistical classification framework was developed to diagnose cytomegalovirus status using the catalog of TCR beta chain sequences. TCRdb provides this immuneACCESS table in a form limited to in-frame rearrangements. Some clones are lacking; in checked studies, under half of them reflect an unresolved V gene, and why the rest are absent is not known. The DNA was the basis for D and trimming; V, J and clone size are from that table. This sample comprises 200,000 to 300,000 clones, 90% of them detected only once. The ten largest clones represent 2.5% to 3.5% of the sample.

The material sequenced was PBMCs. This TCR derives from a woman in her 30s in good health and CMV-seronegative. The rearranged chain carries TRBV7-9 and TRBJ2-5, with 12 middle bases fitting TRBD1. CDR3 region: CASRTGTGGRETQYF. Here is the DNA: TGTGCCAGCAGAACCGGGACAGGGGGCAGGGAGACCCAGTACTTC.